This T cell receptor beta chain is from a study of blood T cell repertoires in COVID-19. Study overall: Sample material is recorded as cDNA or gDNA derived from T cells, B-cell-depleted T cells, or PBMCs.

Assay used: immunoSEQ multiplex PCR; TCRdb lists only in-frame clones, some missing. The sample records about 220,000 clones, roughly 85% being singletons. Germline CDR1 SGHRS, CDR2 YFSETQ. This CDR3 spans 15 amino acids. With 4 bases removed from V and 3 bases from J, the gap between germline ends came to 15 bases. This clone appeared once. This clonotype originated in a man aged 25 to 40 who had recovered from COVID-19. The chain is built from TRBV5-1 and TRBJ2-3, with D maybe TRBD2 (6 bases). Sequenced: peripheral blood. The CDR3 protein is CASSPLRGGTDTQYF. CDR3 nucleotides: TGCGCCAGCAGCCCTCTTCGGGGAGGAACAGATACGCAGTATTTT.